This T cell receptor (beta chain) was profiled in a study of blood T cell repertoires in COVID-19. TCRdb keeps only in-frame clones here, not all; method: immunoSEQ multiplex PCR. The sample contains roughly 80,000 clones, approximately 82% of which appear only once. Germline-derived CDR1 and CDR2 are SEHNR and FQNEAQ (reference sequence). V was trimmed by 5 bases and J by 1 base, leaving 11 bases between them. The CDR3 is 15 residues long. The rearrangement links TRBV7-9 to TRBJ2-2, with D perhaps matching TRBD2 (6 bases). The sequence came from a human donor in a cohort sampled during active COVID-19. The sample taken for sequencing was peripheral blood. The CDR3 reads CASSPSGGNTGELFF. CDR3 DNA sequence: TGTGCCAGCAGCCCATCCGGGGGGAACACCGGGGAGCTGTTTTTT.